This paragraph covers one TCR beta chain sequence. The repertoire was sequenced with immunoSEQ multiplex PCR; TCRdb's copy has only in-frame clones and lacks some. The data show fewer than 250,000 clones, approximately 90% seen once. Participant age was about 18 to 89 years, and participants resided in 24 US areas. Participants' own reports of clinical history determined their cohort assignment. Unmatched junction bases numbered 8, after V lost 5 bases and J lost 8 bases. Germline loops: CDR1 LGHDT, CDR2 YNNKEL (reference sequence). This CDR3 spans 13 amino acids. This specimen comes from a study of blood T cell repertoires in COVID-19.

The chain employs TRBV3-1 (or the pseudogene TRBV3-2) and TRBJ1-2; 7 bases agree with TRBD1. This receptor was obtained from a man aged 25-45 years who had recovered from COVID-19. Input material: PBMCs or T cells enriched from blood (not recorded which). In nucleotides, the CDR3 is TGTGCCAGCAGCGTACAGGGGACATGGGGCTACACCTTC. It translates to CASSVQGTWGYTF.